A selection of T cell receptor beta chains follows, all from one sample in a study of blood T cells in healthy people across ages. Using its own MiXCR run on the 5' RACE reads, TCRdb lists one record per CDR3 protein. This table has some 900,000 distinct CDR3 sequences, 48% appearing once. The sequencing input was blood. The receptors shown here come from a man under 40 in good health. Both conserved end residues are part of each CDR3. Fields, in order: clone size, V gene, D gene, J gene, CDR3 protein, CDR3 DNA. A D gene is named only where the DNA matches it firmly. Some rows have no size entry. The others give once, few or many, or a class for an expanded clone.

abundance: once
v_gene: TRBV4-3
d_gene: -
j_gene: TRBJ1-1
CDR3aa: CASSQVPGRATEAFF
CDR3nt: TGCGCCAGCAGCCAAGTCCCAGGGAGGGCCACTGAAGCTTTCTTT

abundance: -
v_gene: TRBV6-4
d_gene: TRBD1
j_gene: TRBJ1-2
CDR3aa: CASSPQGEANYGYTF
CDR3nt: TGTGCCAGCAGCCCACAGGGGGAAGCTAACTATGGCTACACCTTC

abundance: -
v_gene: TRBV9
d_gene: -
j_gene: TRBJ2-1
CDR3aa: CASSGTPHNEQFF
CDR3nt: TGTGCCAGCAGCGGGACGCCTCACAATGAGCAGTTCTTC

abundance: -
v_gene: TRBV10-3
d_gene: -
j_gene: TRBJ1-5
CDR3aa: CAISESNGPSNQPQHF
CDR3nt: TGTGCCATCAGTGAGTCGAACGGACCCAGCAATCAGCCCCAGCATTTT

abundance: few
v_gene: TRBV29-1
d_gene: -
j_gene: TRBJ2-7
CDR3aa: CSAQQGSTYEQYF
CDR3nt: TGCAGCGCGCAACAGGGATCCACCTACGAGCAGTACTTC

abundance: few
v_gene: TRBV10-3
d_gene: TRBD1
j_gene: TRBJ2-1
CDR3aa: CAISDLRDRVGNEQFF
CDR3nt: TGTGCCATCAGTGATCTCCGGGACAGGGTCGGAAATGAGCAGTTCTTC

abundance: -
v_gene: TRBV30
d_gene: -
j_gene: TRBJ1-4
CDR3aa: CAWSNGGGLFF
CDR3nt: TGTGCCTGGAGTAACGGGGGAGGACTGTTTTTT

abundance: few
v_gene: TRBV7-6
d_gene: -
j_gene: TRBJ2-7
CDR3aa: CASSSQVAGDNYEQYF
CDR3nt: TGTGCCAGCAGCTCCCAAGTCGCGGGTGACAACTACGAGCAGTACTTC

abundance: -
v_gene: TRBV11-3
d_gene: TRBD2
j_gene: TRBJ2-1
CDR3aa: CASSLRRWGGSYNEQFF
CDR3nt: TGTGCCAGCAGCTTAAGGAGGTGGGGGGGTTCCTACAATGAGCAGTTCTTC

abundance: many
v_gene: TRBV4-2
d_gene: -
j_gene: TRBJ2-3
CDR3aa: CASSQGRGTDTQYF
CDR3nt: TGTGCCAGCAGCCAAGGAAGGGGCACAGATACGCAGTATTTT

abundance: -
v_gene: TRBV7-2
d_gene: TRBD2
j_gene: TRBJ2-2
CDR3aa: CASSAGTSGGELFF
CDR3nt: TGTGCCAGCAGCGCGGGGACTAGCGGCGGGGAGCTGTTTTTT

abundance: -
v_gene: TRBV6-2/TRBV6-3
d_gene: -
j_gene: TRBJ2-3
CDR3aa: CASGAGPGKDTQYF
CDR3nt: TGTGCCAGCGGGGCGGGCCCCGGGAAAGATACGCAGTATTTT

abundance: -
v_gene: TRBV7-9
d_gene: -
j_gene: TRBJ2-1
CDR3aa: CASSSTYSSVRNEQFF
CDR3nt: TGTGCCAGCAGCTCAACCTACAGCTCTGTCCGAAATGAGCAGTTCTTC

abundance: -
v_gene: TRBV6-5
d_gene: -
j_gene: TRBJ2-1
CDR3aa: CASSPRRGAMDEQFF
CDR3nt: TGTGCCAGCAGTCCCCGACGGGGGGCAATGGATGAGCAGTTCTTC

abundance: few
v_gene: TRBV12-3/TRBV12-4
d_gene: TRBD2
j_gene: TRBJ2-3
CDR3aa: CASSFLGLTDTQYF
CDR3nt: TGTGCCAGCAGTTTTCTGGGACTAACAGATACGCAGTATTTT

abundance: -
v_gene: TRBV9
d_gene: TRBD1
j_gene: TRBJ2-7
CDR3aa: CASSVGQLGNEQYF
CDR3nt: TGTGCCAGCAGCGTGGGACAGTTGGGGAACGAGCAGTACTTC

abundance: -
v_gene: TRBV4-3
d_gene: -
j_gene: TRBJ2-1
CDR3aa: CASSQERSGGRLYNEQFF
CDR3nt: TGCGCCAGCAGCCAAGAGCGATCCGGGGGCCGACTCTACAATGAGCAGTTCTTC

abundance: -
v_gene: TRBV7-2
d_gene: TRBD2
j_gene: TRBJ2-1
CDR3aa: CASSNRLGGGRGEQFF
CDR3nt: TGTGCCAGCTCTAATAGACTCGGGGGGGGCCGGGGTGAGCAGTTCTTC

abundance: -
v_gene: TRBV20-1
d_gene: -
j_gene: TRBJ1-5
CDR3aa: CSARDLGQPQHF
CDR3nt: TGCAGTGCTAGAGATCTTGGGCAGCCCCAGCATTTT

abundance: -
v_gene: TRBV6-1
d_gene: -
j_gene: TRBJ2-7
CDR3aa: CASSETIRPTPYEQYF
CDR3nt: TGTGCCAGCAGCGAGACGATCAGGCCGACTCCCTACGAGCAGTACTTC

abundance: -
v_gene: TRBV6-5
d_gene: -
j_gene: TRBJ1-4
CDR3aa: CDSRLTGSVNEKLFF
CDR3nt: TGTGACAGCAGGCTCACGGGCTCGGTAAACGAAAAACTGTTTTTT

abundance: few
v_gene: TRBV5-1
d_gene: -
j_gene: TRBJ1-5
CDR3aa: CASSLGGDSNQPQHF
CDR3nt: TGCGCCAGCAGCTTGGGAGGGGACAGCAATCAGCCCCAGCATTTT

abundance: few
v_gene: TRBV7-8
d_gene: TRBD1
j_gene: TRBJ1-4
CDR3aa: CASSSGGGRGGEKLFF
CDR3nt: TGTGCCAGCAGCTCTGGGGGAGGCAGGGGGGGTGAAAAACTGTTTTTT

abundance: -
v_gene: TRBV20-1
d_gene: -
j_gene: TRBJ2-5
CDR3aa: CSAIWQGPQTQYF
CDR3nt: TGCAGTGCAATATGGCAGGGGCCGCAGACCCAGTACTTC

abundance: -
v_gene: TRBV4-2
d_gene: -
j_gene: TRBJ1-5
CDR3aa: CASSQEAEAVSNQPQHF
CDR3nt: TGTGCCAGCAGCCAAGAGGCAGAGGCCGTGAGCAATCAGCCCCAGCATTTT